These 28 T cell receptor beta chains originate from one sample sequenced in a study of lymphopenia after photon versus proton radiotherapy. Profiled with immunoSEQ multiplex PCR; TCRdb holds only in-frame clones, not every one. The sample contains some 41,000 clones, more than 75% of which appear only once. Sequences were derived from peripheral blood, sampled from a patient treated with photon-based radiotherapy. These receptors were taken from a man over 45 with gastric cancer.

The rearrangement links TRBV18 to TRBJ2-7, with 7 bases matching TRBD2. This CDR3 is 15 amino acids long. Germline loops: CDR1 KGHSH, CDR2 LQKENI. With V trimmed by 4 bases and J by 6 bases, 12 bases remained unmatched. The CDR3 sequence is CASSLSGTTLPEQYF. The CDR3 region has the DNA TGTGCCAGCTCACTTTCCGGGACTACCCTCCCCGAGCAGTACTTC.

The chain is built from TRBV6-1 and TRBJ1-2; the match to TRBD1 covers 9 bases. This CDR3 comprises 15 residues. Germline V lookup: CDR1 MNHNS, CDR2 SASEGT. Unmatched junction bases numbered 9, after V lost 6 bases and J lost 4 bases. In nucleotides, the CDR3 is TGTGCCAGCAGAATAACAGGGGGCGATATCTATGGCTACACCTTC. Protein sequence: CASRITGGDIYGYTF.

This chain uses TRBV27 with TRBJ2-3, with D possibly being TRBD1 (6 bases). The CDR3 covers 14 residues. The germline V gene encodes CDR1 MNHEY and CDR2 SMNVEV (reference sequence). The V gene lost 2 bases and the J gene lost 3 bases, with 9 bases spanning the gap. This CDR3 is CASSLTGITDTQYF. The CDR3 DNA reads TGTGCCAGCAGTTTAACAGGGATTACAGATACGCAGTATTTT.

This chain connects TRBV11-1 to TRBJ1-3, with a tentative D call TRBD1 (6 bases). The CDR3 is made up of 17 amino acids. CDR1 and CDR2 from the germline V gene are SGHAT and FQDESV (reference sequence). V was clipped by 5 bases and J by 3 bases, with 20 bases between them. Here the CDR3 reads CASSPDDTGLGGNTIYF. The DNA of the CDR3 is TGTGCCAGCAGCCCGGACGACACAGGGCTTGGTGGAAACACCATATATTTT.

The gene calls are TRBV18 and TRBJ1-5; unclear D gene. Germline CDR1 reads KGHSH; CDR2 reads LQKENI. The CDR3 is 13 amino acids. V was pared by 2 bases and J by 4 bases, with 6 bases between. The chain's CDR3 is CASSPSGNQPQHF. CDR3 in DNA: TGTGCCAGCTCACCATCGGGAAATCAGCCCCAGCATTTT.

The CDR3 loop is CASSFRGVETPSYNEQFF. DNA for the CDR3: TGTGCCAGCAGCTTCAGGGGGGTAGAAACTCCCTCCTACAATGAGCAGTTCTTC. The J gene is TRBJ2-1, the V gene TRBV7-9; a weak D match, TRBD1 (7 bases). Germline CDR1 and CDR2: SEHNR and FQNEAQ (reference sequence). The CDR3 spans 18 residues. V lost 3 bases to trimming and J lost 0 bases, with 18 bases between them.

This chain uses TRBV7-2 with TRBJ2-1, with 8 bases identical to TRBD1. The CDR3 length is 16 residues. The germline V gene encodes CDR1 SGHTA and CDR2 FQGNSA. Unmatched junction bases numbered 11, after V lost 6 bases and J lost 4 bases. The CDR3 region has the DNA TGTGCCAGCAGTTATCAGGGGGCGCCCGCTTACAATGAGCAGTTCTTC. It translates to CASSYQGAPAYNEQFF. Looking up the rest from reference TRBV7-2 and TRBJ2-1 gives the full variable domain: GAGVSQSPSNKVTEKGKDVELRCDPISGHTALYWYRQSLGQGLEFLIYFQGNSAPDKSGLPSDRFSAERTGGSVSTLTIQRTQQEDSAVYLCASSYQGAPAYNEQFFGPGTRLTVL.

The V call is TRBV4-2, the J call TRBJ2-7; maybe TRBD1 (6 bases). Per the germline V gene, CDR1 is LGHNA and CDR2 is YNFKEQ. This CDR3 region has 14 residues. The ends were cut back, 1 base at V and 2 bases at J, with 9 bases in the middle. In DNA, the CDR3 is TGTGCCAGCAGCCAAGGGACAGCACCCTACGAGCAGTACTTC. This gives the protein CASSQGTAPYEQYF.

The chain joins TRBV9 to TRBJ2-1; 7 bases fit TRBD2. J lost 7 bases, V lost 5 bases, and 3 bases had no gene match. Germline V gene sequence: CDR1 SGDLS, CDR2 YYNGEE. This CDR3 spans 12 amino acids. CDR3 bases: TGTGCCAGCAGGGGGAGGGAGAATGAGCAGTTCTTC. Protein product: CASRGRENEQFF.

The chain is built from TRBV11-2 and TRBJ2-2, with no clear D. This CDR3 contains 15 residues. V lost 5 bases, J lost 6 bases, and 16 bases lay in between. From germline, CDR1 is SGHAT and CDR2 FQNNGV. CDR3 region: CASSQPRRAPGELFF. The DNA of the CDR3 is TGTGCCAGCAGCCAACCCAGAAGGGCCCCCGGGGAGCTGTTTTTT.

The chain uses TRBV18 and TRBJ2-1; 9 bases match TRBD1. From germline, CDR1 is KGHSH and CDR2 LQKENI. The CDR3 extends over 15 amino acids. V lost 4 bases, J lost 5 bases, and 6 bases stayed unmatched. The chain's CDR3 is CASSRGQGIDNEQFF. DNA of the CDR3: TGTGCCAGCTCACGAGGACAGGGGATAGACAATGAGCAGTTCTTC.

The genes are TRBV6-1 and TRBJ2-7; TRBD2 matches 12 bases. The CDR3 contains 14 residues. V lost 4 bases, J lost 5 bases, and 3 bases stayed unmatched. Germline CDR1 is MNHNS and CDR2 is SASEGT. The CDR3 nucleotides read TGTGCCAGCAGTGCGACTAGCGGGAGCCACGAGCAGTACTTC. Encoded protein: CASSATSGSHEQYF.

The rearrangement joins TRBV11-3 to TRBJ2-1; 11 nucleotides align to TRBD2. The CDR3 length is 18 residues. CDR1 SGHNT and CDR2 YENEEA come from the germline V gene. V lost 1 base, J lost 4 bases, and 9 bases stayed unmatched. The CDR3 nucleotides read TGTGCCAGCAGCTTAGCCGGGACTAGCGGAGGGGAGTACAATGAGCAGTTCTTC. Translation gives CASSLAGTSGGEYNEQFF.

Only a few counts were recorded for this clone. This rearrangement joins TRBV5-1 to TRBJ1-1, with D unclear. CDR1 and CDR2 from the germline V gene are SGHRS and YFSETQ. CDR3 length: 14 amino acids. The V and J ends lost 4 bases and 6 bases respectively, with 16 bases between them. This CDR3 reads CASSMPDVAPEAFF. The CDR3, as DNA: TGCGCCAGCAGCATGCCGGACGTTGCCCCTGAAGCTTTCTTT.

The chain uses TRBV5-6 and TRBJ2-5, with a weak D call TRBD1 (6 bases). This CDR3 is 14 amino acids long. V was cut by 4 bases and J by 5 bases, with 15 bases left in between. Germline CDR1 is SGHDT and CDR2 is YYEEEE. The CDR3 DNA follows: TGTGCCAGCAGCCCACAGGGCGGCGAGGAGACCCAGTACTTC. Encoded protein: CASSPQGGEETQYF.

V and J are TRBV7-6 and TRBJ2-7, with a weak D call TRBD2 (5 bases). This CDR3 has 14 amino acids. V was pared by 3 bases and J by 12 bases, with 21 bases between. Per germline, CDR1 SGHVS and CDR2 FNYEAQ. This CDR3 is CASSLADSGESRYF. The CDR3 DNA reads as TGTGCCAGCAGCTTGGCCGACTCTGGGGAGTCCAGGTACTTC.

The chain uses TRBV5-1 and TRBJ2-7; D call uncertain. Trimming left V 5 bases short and J 2 bases short, with 14 bases between. This CDR3 contains 14 residues. The germline CDR1 and CDR2 sequences are SGHRS and YFSETQ. The CDR3 region is CASSMDPTAYEQYF. The CDR3 coding sequence is TGCGCCAGCAGTATGGACCCCACTGCCTACGAGCAGTACTTC.

This chain uses TRBV6-1 with TRBJ2-3; D perhaps matches TRBD2 (6 bases). The CDR3 totals 15 residues. Between the trimmed V and J ends, which lost 6 bases and 4 bases, there was a span of 17 bases. Per germline, CDR1 MNHNS and CDR2 SASEGT. The DNA for the CDR3 is TGTGCCAGCAGCAAAATAGCGGTCGGTGCAGATACGCAGTATTTT. Translation: CASSKIAVGADTQYF.

The chain couples TRBV7-2 to TRBJ2-4; D is possibly TRBD2 (6 bases). Germline V gene lookup returns CDR1 SGHTA and CDR2 FQGNSA. The CDR3 is 18 amino acids. Trimming pared 1 base from V and 0 bases from J, leaving 16 bases between. CDR3 bases: TGTGCCAGCAGCTTAGACGGCGGGATTGCCTTAGCCAAAAACATTCAGTACTTC. Amino acids: CASSLDGGIALAKNIQYF.

This sequence joins TRBV4-1 and TRBJ2-7; D may be TRBD1 (5 bases). V dropped 0 bases and J dropped 6 bases, with 18 bases sitting between them. Germline V CDR1 and CDR2: MGHRA, YSYEKL. The length of the CDR3 is 16 residues. In DNA, the CDR3 is TGCGCCAGCAGCCAAGAGCAGGGTCGTTACGGCTCCGAGCAGTACTTC. It yields the protein CASSQEQGRYGSEQYF.

This sequence joins TRBV28 and TRBJ1-2, with D unclear. The germline CDR1 and CDR2 sequences are MDHEN and SYDVKM. The CDR3 is 15 amino acids. Trimming took 5 bases from V and 2 from J, leaving 15 bases between them. This chain's CDR3 is CASSDPASLNYGYTF. The CDR3 nucleotides read TGTGCCAGCAGTGATCCAGCTTCACTAAACTATGGCTACACCTTC.

The chain recombines TRBV9 with TRBJ2-1; 7 nucleotides match TRBD2. Germline-derived CDR1 and CDR2 are SGDLS and YYNGEE. V trimming: 4 bases; J trimming: 2 bases; junction bases outside the gene matches: 9. This CDR3 spans 16 amino acids. CDR3 sequence: CASSPLGGGAYNEQFF. The CDR3 DNA sequence: TGTGCCAGCAGCCCACTGGGGGGGGGAGCCTACAATGAGCAGTTCTTC.

V is TRBV5-1 and J is TRBJ2-6; D not certain. Trimming removed 0 bases from V and 4 bases from J, with 8 bases in between. The germline CDR1 and CDR2 sequences are SGHRS and YFSETQ. The CDR3 extends over 15 amino acids. The CDR3 here is CASSLVPRGANVLTF. CDR3 in DNA: TGCGCCAGCAGCTTGGTACCCAGGGGGGCCAACGTCCTGACTTTC.

The genes are TRBV30 and TRBJ1-1, with a weak D call TRBD1 (5 bases). There are 15 residues in the CDR3. The germline V gene has CDR1 GTSNPN and CDR2 SVGIG (reference sequence). V was cut by 2 bases and J by 0 bases, with 13 bases left in between. The CDR3 sequence: CAWSSGEAMNTEAFF. Written as DNA, the CDR3 is TGTGCCTGGAGTTCGGGGGAGGCCATGAACACTGAAGCTTTCTTT.

This chain uses TRBV6-6 with TRBJ2-7; 9 bases fit TRBD1. The CDR3 consists of 14 residues. The ends lost 5 bases at V and 4 bases at J; junction bases unmatched: 6. The V gene's germline CDR1 is MNHNY and CDR2 SVGAGI (reference sequence). CDR3 bases: TGTGCCAGCAGTCCCGGGACAGGGAAATACGAGCAGTACTTC. Translation: CASSPGTGKYEQYF.

This chain uses TRBV7-3 with TRBJ2-5, with D perhaps matching TRBD2 (5 bases). The germline V gene has CDR1 SGHTA and CDR2 FQGTGA. The CDR3 has 15 amino acids. Deletions cut 1 base from V and 4 bases from J, with 13 bases between. CDR3 loop: CASSLRGDPLETQYF. CDR3 bases: TGTGCCAGCAGCTTAAGGGGAGACCCTTTAGAGACCCAGTACTTC.

The V call is TRBV7-2, the J call TRBJ2-1; 9 nucleotides align to TRBD1. Germline CDR1 is SGHTA and CDR2 is FQGNSA. Germline trimming cut 2 bases from V and 4 bases from J; bases unmatched to any gene: 3. There are 15 residues in the CDR3. The CDR3 reads CASSLRTGEYNEQFF. For the CDR3, the DNA is TGTGCCAGCAGCTTAAGGACAGGGGAGTACAATGAGCAGTTCTTC. The whole variable domain, filled in from reference TRBV7-2 and TRBJ2-1, reads GAGVSQSPSNKVTEKGKDVELRCDPISGHTALYWYRQSLGQGLEFLIYFQGNSAPDKSGLPSDRFSAERTGGSVSTLTIQRTQQEDSAVYLCASSLRTGEYNEQFFGPGTRLTVL.

The chain employs TRBV7-2 and TRBJ1-5; D ambiguous. The CDR3 is 13 amino acids. CDR1 is SGHTA, CDR2 FQGNSA, per germline. Between the trimmed V and J ends, which lost 3 bases and 8 bases, there was a span of 11 bases. The CDR3 region has the DNA TGTGCCAGCAGCTTCAGACCCGAGAAGCCCCAGCATTTT. As protein: CASSFRPEKPQHF.